The rows below give T cell receptor beta chains drawn from one sample of a study of cytomegalovirus exposure and HLA in healthy donors. Some clones are missing from TCRdb's copy, which holds only in-frame ones; the method was immunoSEQ multiplex PCR. The sample includes approximately 120,000 clones, roughly 69% of them seen just once. The sequenced sample was PBMCs. These receptors all come from a human donor in good health. Each CDR3 is given with its conserved first and last residue. The D gene is left open where the match is weak. Some rows mark clone size as missing; the rest say once, few, many or name a class of expanded clone.

j_call,clone_size,d_call,v_call,cdr3_nt,cdr3_aa
TRBJ2-1,-,-,TRBV29-1,TGCAGCGGCAGACAGGCACTATGGGAGCAGTTCTTC,CSGRQALWEQFF
TRBJ1-5,few,-,TRBV7-2,TGTGCCAGCTGCCTCGGGAGAAGCCAGCCCCAGCATTTT,CASCLGRSQPQHF
TRBJ1-2,-,TRBD1,TRBV5-1,TGCGCCAGCAGATCGGGACAGGGTACGGGGACGCTAAGTGGCTACACCTTC,CASRSGQGTGTLSGYTF
TRBJ2-5,-,TRBD2,TRBV30,TGTGCCTGGAAAGCGGGATGGACCCAGTACTTC,CAWKAGWTQYF
TRBJ1-5,-,-,TRBV28,TGTGCCAGTTACCGTGGACAGACCTCTAGCAATCAGCCCCAGCATTTT,CASYRGQTSSNQPQHF
TRBJ2-2,-,TRBD1,TRBV7-6,TGTGCCAGCAGCACCCGGACAGGGGCCGAGAACACCGGGGAGCTGTTTTTT,CASSTRTGAENTGELFF
TRBJ2-3,-,TRBD1,TRBV10-3,TGTGCCATCAGTGGTGACAGGGGACGGTCTAGCACAGATACGCAGTATTTT,CAISGDRGRSSTDTQYF
TRBJ2-3,-,TRBD2,TRBV9,TGTGCCAGCAGTCCGCGGGGGGGCAGAGATACGCAGTATTTT,CASSPRGGRDTQYF
TRBJ2-5,-,-,TRBV27,TGTGCCAGCAGTTTAGTCCCCTTCGGGGAGACCCAGTACTTC,CASSLVPFGETQYF
TRBJ2-1,-,TRBD2,TRBV6-4,TGTGCCAGCAGTGACTCGAAGGGACTAGCGGGAGTAGACGAGCAGTTCTTC,CASSDSKGLAGVDEQFF
TRBJ1-1,-,-,TRBV19,TGTGCCAGTAGTACCCATCTTCGGGATGAAGCTTTCTTT,CASSTHLRDEAFF
TRBJ1-1,-,-,TRBV11-3,TGTGCCAGCAGCTTAGATACACATGGTGAAGCTTTCTTT,CASSLDTHGEAFF
TRBJ1-5,-,-,TRBV30,TGTGCCTGGAGGGCCCTCGGGAGCAATCAGCCCCAGCATTTT,CAWRALGSNQPQHF
TRBJ1-1,-,-,TRBV5-1,TGCGCCAGCAGCTTAAACCCGGACACTGAAGCTTTCTTT,CASSLNPDTEAFF
TRBJ2-7,once,TRBD2,TRBV5-1,TGCGCCAGCAGCCCAGCGGGGGGCGGTTACGAGCAGTACTTC,CASSPAGGGYEQYF
TRBJ2-2,-,-,TRBV2,TGTGCCAGCCTCCACCCAGGGGAAGTAGGGGAGCTGTTTTTT,CASLHPGEVGELFF
TRBJ2-5,-,TRBD1,TRBV6-5,TGTGCCAGCAGTAAACCCCCGGACAGGGGAGAGACCCAGTACTTC,CASSKPPDRGETQYF
TRBJ1-5,-,-,TRBV19,TGTGCCAGTAGTATCGTCGGGAGCAATCAGCCCCAGCATTTT,CASSIVGSNQPQHF
TRBJ2-4,-,-,TRBV28,TGTGCCAGCAGTCCCAGACCCCTGGGAGATCAGTACTTC,CASSPRPLGDQYF
TRBJ1-1,-,TRBD1,TRBV28,TGTGCCAGCAGGCTACCTGGCAGGGGGCACACTGAAGCTTTCTTT,CASRLPGRGHTEAFF
TRBJ2-1,-,TRBD1,TRBV2,TGTGCCAGCTCCGGGACAGGGGATCACAATGAGCAGTTCTTC,CASSGTGDHNEQFF
TRBJ2-1,few,TRBD1,TRBV9,TGTGCCAGCAGCGTAGGAGGGGGCGCTGTCAATGAGCAGTTCTTC,CASSVGGGAVNEQFF
TRBJ2-7,-,TRBD2,TRBV28,TGTGCCAGCAGACAGACTAGCCGCGAGCAGTACTTC,CASRQTSREQYF
TRBJ1-6,once,TRBD1,TRBV11-2,TGTGCCAGCAGCCAATGGGACAGGGCTAATTCACCCCTCCACTTT,CASSQWDRANSPLHF
TRBJ1-2,-,TRBD1,TRBV27,TGTGCCAGCAGCTATACAGGGGGCCGCTATGGCTACACCTTC,CASSYTGGRYGYTF
TRBJ2-1,-,TRBD1,TRBV7-2,TGTGCCAGCAGCCCGGACAGGGTTAATGAGCAGTTCTTC,CASSPDRVNEQFF
TRBJ2-5,-,-,TRBV7-8,TGTGCCAGCAGCTTAATATCTGGGGGCAAGACCCAGTACTTC,CASSLISGGKTQYF
TRBJ1-1,-,-,TRBV5-1,TGCGCCAGCCGACAGCGCATGAACACTGAAGCTTTCTTT,CASRQRMNTEAFF
TRBJ1-2,few,-,TRBV27,TGTGCCAGCAGTTTATCACGTGTGGGCGGCTACACCTTC,CASSLSRVGGYTF
TRBJ2-7,-,TRBD1,TRBV4-1,TGCGCCAGCAGCCAAGTCTACCAGGGGGCCTACGAGCAGTACTTC,CASSQVYQGAYEQYF
TRBJ1-1,-,TRBD1,TRBV18,TGTGCCAGCTCACCGTTTCCCGGGACAGGGCTTGAAGCTTTCTTT,CASSPFPGTGLEAFF
TRBJ1-5,-,TRBD1,TRBV4-1,TGCGCCAGCAGCCAAGACTCCCGGACAGGATTCAATCAGCCCCAGCATTTT,CASSQDSRTGFNQPQHF
TRBJ1-1,-,-,TRBV5-1,TGCGCCAGCAGCTTGGGACAGGCCTCTGGGTATAACACTGAAGCTTTCTTT,CASSLGQASGYNTEAFF
TRBJ1-2,-,-,TRBV5-4,TGTGCCAGCAGCTTGGTACAGGGCGCTGACTATGGCTACACCTTC,CASSLVQGADYGYTF
TRBJ2-3,once,TRBD2,TRBV5-1,TGCGCCAGCAGCTCGGGGCGGGGGAGCACAGATACGCAGTATTTT,CASSSGRGSTDTQYF
TRBJ1-5,few,-,TRBV7-9,TGTGCCAGCAGCTTGCACGGGAGGCGGGGGGGGTCGGATCAGCCCCAGCATTTT,CASSLHGRRGGSDQPQHF
TRBJ1-1,-,TRBD1,TRBV7-8,TGTGCCAGCAGGAACAGGGGGCAGAGCTTGAACACTGAAGCTTTCTTT,CASRNRGQSLNTEAFF
TRBJ2-2,once,-,TRBV5-1,TGCGCCAGCTCAGGCAGCATGTCGAACACCGGGGAGCTGTTTTTT,CASSGSMSNTGELFF
TRBJ1-1,few,-,TRBV25-1,TGTGCCAGCAGTGTAGGACCTCGGGGCACTGAAGCTTTCTTT,CASSVGPRGTEAFF
TRBJ1-5,-,TRBD1,TRBV6-1,TGTGCCAGCAAGAAGACCGGGACAGGAGATCAGCCCCAGCATTTT,CASKKTGTGDQPQHF